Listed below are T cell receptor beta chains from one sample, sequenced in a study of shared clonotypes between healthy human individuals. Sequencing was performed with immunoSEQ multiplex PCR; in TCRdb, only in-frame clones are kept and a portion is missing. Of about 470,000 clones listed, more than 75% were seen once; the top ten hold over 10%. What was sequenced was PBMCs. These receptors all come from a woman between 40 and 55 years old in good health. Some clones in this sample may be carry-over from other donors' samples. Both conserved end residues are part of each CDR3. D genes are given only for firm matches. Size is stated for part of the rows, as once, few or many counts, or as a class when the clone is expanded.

cdr3_aa: CASSSGNRPYEQYF
cdr3_nt: TGTGCCAGCAGCTCAGGAAACAGGCCCTACGAGCAGTACTTC
v_call: TRBV7-2
cdr3_length: 14
j_call: TRBJ2-7
clone_size: NA
d_call: NA

cdr3_aa: CASSVDGYTEAFF
cdr3_nt: TGTGCCAGCAGTGTTGATGGCTACACTGAAGCTTTCTTT
v_call: TRBV2
cdr3_length: 13
j_call: TRBJ1-1
clone_size: NA
d_call: NA

cdr3_aa: CSVEDPGRGETQYF
cdr3_nt: TGCAGCGTTGAAGATCCGGGCCGAGGAGAGACCCAGTACTTC
v_call: TRBV29-1
cdr3_length: 14
j_call: TRBJ2-5
clone_size: NA
d_call: NA

cdr3_aa: CASSPQTGIREKLFF
cdr3_nt: TGTGCCAGCAGCCCACAGACAGGCATTCGTGAAAAACTGTTTTTT
v_call: TRBV7-2
cdr3_length: 15
j_call: TRBJ1-4
clone_size: NA
d_call: NA

cdr3_aa: CASGARVREQYF
cdr3_nt: TGTGCCAGCGGCGCACGGGTAAGGGAGCAGTACTTC
v_call: TRBV28
cdr3_length: 12
j_call: TRBJ2-7
clone_size: NA
d_call: NA

cdr3_aa: CASGLVGTEQFF
cdr3_nt: TGTGCTAGTGGTTTGGTAGGGACAGAGCAGTTCTTC
v_call: TRBV12-5
cdr3_length: 12
j_call: TRBJ2-1
clone_size: NA
d_call: NA

cdr3_aa: CASSPGFSGRGLYEQYF
cdr3_nt: TGTGCCAGTAGTCCAGGGTTTTCCGGGAGAGGGCTCTACGAGCAGTACTTC
v_call: TRBV19
cdr3_length: 17
j_call: TRBJ2-7
clone_size: NA
d_call: NA

cdr3_aa: CASSLDTSSYNEQFF
cdr3_nt: TGTGCCAGCAGCTTGGACACCAGCTCCTACAATGAGCAGTTCTTC
v_call: TRBV5-4
cdr3_length: 15
j_call: TRBJ2-1
clone_size: once
d_call: NA

cdr3_aa: CAWSTGRNQPQHF
cdr3_nt: TGTGCCTGGAGTACAGGGCGGAATCAGCCCCAGCATTTT
v_call: TRBV30
cdr3_length: 13
j_call: TRBJ1-5
clone_size: few
d_call: NA

cdr3_aa: CASSFTSGDSEQYF
cdr3_nt: TGTGCCAGCAGTTTTACTAGCGGTGACTCCGAGCAGTACTTC
v_call: TRBV28
cdr3_length: 14
j_call: TRBJ2-7
clone_size: NA
d_call: TRBD2

cdr3_aa: CASSIRTSGSGTETQYF
cdr3_nt: TGTGCCAGTAGTATCCGGACTAGCGGGAGTGGTACCGAGACCCAGTACTTC
v_call: TRBV19
cdr3_length: 17
j_call: TRBJ2-5
clone_size: NA
d_call: TRBD2

cdr3_aa: CASSKCLIPGSGSYEQYF
cdr3_nt: TGTGCCAGCAGCAAATGCTTGATTCCAGGGTCTGGCTCCTACGAGCAGTACTTC
v_call: TRBV21-1
cdr3_length: 18
j_call: TRBJ2-7
clone_size: NA
d_call: NA

cdr3_aa: CASSENRGTSGYNEQFF
cdr3_nt: TGTGCCAGCAGTGAGAACAGGGGGACTAGCGGCTACAATGAGCAGTTCTTC
v_call: TRBV6-1
cdr3_length: 17
j_call: TRBJ2-1
clone_size: NA
d_call: TRBD2

cdr3_aa: CASSQVETAYGYTF
cdr3_nt: TGTGCCAGCAGCCAAGTTGAGACAGCCTATGGCTACACCTTC
v_call: TRBV4-2
cdr3_length: 14
j_call: TRBJ1-2
clone_size: NA
d_call: NA

cdr3_aa: CASSQDYPGANVLTF
cdr3_nt: TGCGCCAGCAGCCAAGATTATCCTGGGGCCAACGTCCTGACTTTC
v_call: TRBV4-1
cdr3_length: 15
j_call: TRBJ2-6
clone_size: NA
d_call: NA

cdr3_aa: CASSPPGDEQYF
cdr3_nt: TGTGCCAGCAGCCCCCCCGGTGACGAGCAGTACTTC
v_call: TRBV7-9
cdr3_length: 12
j_call: TRBJ2-7
clone_size: few
d_call: NA

cdr3_aa: CSVEGSGTGGRYTF
cdr3_nt: TGCAGCGTTGAAGGCTCCGGGACAGGGGGCCGCTACACCTTC
v_call: TRBV29-1
cdr3_length: 14
j_call: TRBJ1-2
clone_size: many
d_call: TRBD1

cdr3_aa: CASSLVSSGGSTDTQYF
cdr3_nt: TGTGCCAGCAGTTTGGTCTCTAGCGGGGGAAGCACAGATACGCAGTATTTT
v_call: TRBV28
cdr3_length: 17
j_call: TRBJ2-3
clone_size: NA
d_call: TRBD2

cdr3_aa: CAWRLSGSSYNEQFF
cdr3_nt: TGTGCCTGGAGGCTTAGCGGAAGCTCCTACAATGAGCAGTTCTTC
v_call: TRBV30
cdr3_length: 15
j_call: TRBJ2-1
clone_size: NA
d_call: NA